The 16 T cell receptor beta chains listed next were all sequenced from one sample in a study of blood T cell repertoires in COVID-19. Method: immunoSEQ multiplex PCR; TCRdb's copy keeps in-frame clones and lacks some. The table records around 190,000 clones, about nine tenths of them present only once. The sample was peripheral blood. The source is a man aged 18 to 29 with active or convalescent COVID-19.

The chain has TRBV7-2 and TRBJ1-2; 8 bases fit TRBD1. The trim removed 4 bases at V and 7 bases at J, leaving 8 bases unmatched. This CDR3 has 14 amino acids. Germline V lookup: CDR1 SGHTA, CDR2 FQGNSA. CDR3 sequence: CASSSRTGPGGYTF. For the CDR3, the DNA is TGTGCCAGCAGCTCGAGGACAGGGCCCGGTGGCTACACCTTC. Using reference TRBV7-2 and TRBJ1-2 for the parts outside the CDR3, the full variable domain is GAGVSQSPSNKVTEKGKDVELRCDPISGHTALYWYRQSLGQGLEFLIYFQGNSAPDKSGLPSDRFSAERTGGSVSTLTIQRTQQEDSAVYLCASSSRTGPGGYTFGSGTRLTVV.

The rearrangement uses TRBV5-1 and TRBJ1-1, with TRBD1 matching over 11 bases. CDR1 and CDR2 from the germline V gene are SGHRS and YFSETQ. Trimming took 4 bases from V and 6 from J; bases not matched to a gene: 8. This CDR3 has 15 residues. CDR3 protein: CASSPQGTGGSEAFF. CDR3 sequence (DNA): TGCGCCAGCAGCCCGCAGGGGACAGGGGGTTCTGAAGCTTTCTTT.

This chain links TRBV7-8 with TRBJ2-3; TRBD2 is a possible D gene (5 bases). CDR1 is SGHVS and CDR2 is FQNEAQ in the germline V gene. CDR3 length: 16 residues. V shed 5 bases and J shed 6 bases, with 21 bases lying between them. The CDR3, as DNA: TGTGCCAGCAGCGGAAACAGAGGGCTAGCTGCCGATACGCAGTATTTT. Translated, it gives CASSGNRGLAADTQYF.

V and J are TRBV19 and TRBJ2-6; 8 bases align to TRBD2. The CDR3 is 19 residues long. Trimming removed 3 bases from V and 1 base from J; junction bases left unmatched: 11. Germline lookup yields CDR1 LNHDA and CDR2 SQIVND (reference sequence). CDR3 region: CASSMFRAGVMSGANVLTF. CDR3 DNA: TGTGCCAGTAGTATGTTTCGAGCGGGAGTTATGTCTGGGGCCAACGTCCTGACTTTC.

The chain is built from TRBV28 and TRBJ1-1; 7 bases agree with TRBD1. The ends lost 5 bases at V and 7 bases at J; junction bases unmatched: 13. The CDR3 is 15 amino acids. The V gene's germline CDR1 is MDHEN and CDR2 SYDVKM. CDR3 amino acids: CASSTYEGARVEAFF. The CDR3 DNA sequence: TGTGCCAGCAGTACGTACGAGGGGGCCCGGGTTGAAGCTTTCTTT. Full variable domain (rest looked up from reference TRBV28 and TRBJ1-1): DVKVTQSSRYLVKRTGEKVFLECVQDMDHENMFWYRQDPGLGLRLIYFSYDVKMKEKGDIPEGYSVSREKKERFSLILESASTNQTSMYLCASSTYEGARVEAFFGQGTRLTVV.

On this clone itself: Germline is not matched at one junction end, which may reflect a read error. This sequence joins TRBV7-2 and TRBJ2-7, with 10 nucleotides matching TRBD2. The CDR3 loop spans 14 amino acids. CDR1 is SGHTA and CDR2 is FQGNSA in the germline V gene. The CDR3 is CASSLAGAWVEQYF. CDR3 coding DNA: TGTGCCAGCAGCCTAGCGGGAGCCTGGGTCGAGCAGTACTTC. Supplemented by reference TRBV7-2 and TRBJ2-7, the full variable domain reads GAGVSQSPSNKVTEKGKDVELRCDPISGHTALYWYRQSLGQGLEFLIYFQGNSAPDKSGLPSDRFSAERTGGSVSTLTIQRTQQEDSAVYLCASSLAGAWVEQYFGPGTRLTVT.

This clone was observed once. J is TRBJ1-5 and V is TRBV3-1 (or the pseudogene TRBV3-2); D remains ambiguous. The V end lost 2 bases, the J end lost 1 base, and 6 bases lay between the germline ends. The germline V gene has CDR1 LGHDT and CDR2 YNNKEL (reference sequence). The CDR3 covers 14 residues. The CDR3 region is CASSQQVSNQPQHF. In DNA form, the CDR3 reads TGTGCCAGCAGCCAACAGGTGAGCAATCAGCCCCAGCATTTT.

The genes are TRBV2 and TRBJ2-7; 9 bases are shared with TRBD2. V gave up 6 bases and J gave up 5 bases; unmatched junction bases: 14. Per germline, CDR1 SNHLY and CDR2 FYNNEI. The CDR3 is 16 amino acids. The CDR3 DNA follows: TGTGCCAGCAGCCCAGGGCTGGCGGGAGGGAACCACGAGCAGTACTTC. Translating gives CASSPGLAGGNHEQYF.

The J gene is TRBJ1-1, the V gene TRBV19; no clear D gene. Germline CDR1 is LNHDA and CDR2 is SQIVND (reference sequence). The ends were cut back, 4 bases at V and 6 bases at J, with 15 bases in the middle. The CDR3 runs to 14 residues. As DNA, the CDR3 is TGTGCCAGTAGTACCCACCGGGATGGATCTGAAGCTTTCTTT. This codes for CASSTHRDGSEAFF.

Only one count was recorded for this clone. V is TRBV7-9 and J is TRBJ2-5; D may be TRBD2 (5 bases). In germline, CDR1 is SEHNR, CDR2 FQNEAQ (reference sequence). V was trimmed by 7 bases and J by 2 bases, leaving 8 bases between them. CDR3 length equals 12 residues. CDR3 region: CASTGGQETQYF. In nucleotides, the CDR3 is TGTGCCAGCACCGGAGGTCAAGAGACCCAGTACTTC.

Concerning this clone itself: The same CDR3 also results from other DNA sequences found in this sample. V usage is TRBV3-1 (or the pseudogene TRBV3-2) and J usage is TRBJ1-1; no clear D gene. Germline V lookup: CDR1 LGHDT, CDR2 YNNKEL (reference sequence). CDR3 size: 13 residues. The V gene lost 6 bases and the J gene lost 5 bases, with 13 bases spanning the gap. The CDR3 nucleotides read TGTGCCAGCAGTCGACGAGGTGGGACTGAAGCTTTCTTT. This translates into CASSRRGGTEAFF.

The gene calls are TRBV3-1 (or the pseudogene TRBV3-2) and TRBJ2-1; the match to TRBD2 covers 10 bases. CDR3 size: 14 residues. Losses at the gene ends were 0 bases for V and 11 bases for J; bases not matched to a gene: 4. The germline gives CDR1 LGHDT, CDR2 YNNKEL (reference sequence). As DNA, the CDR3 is TGTGCCAGCAGCCAAGATCTTAGCGGGGGGAAGCAGTTCTTC. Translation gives CASSQDLSGGKQFF.

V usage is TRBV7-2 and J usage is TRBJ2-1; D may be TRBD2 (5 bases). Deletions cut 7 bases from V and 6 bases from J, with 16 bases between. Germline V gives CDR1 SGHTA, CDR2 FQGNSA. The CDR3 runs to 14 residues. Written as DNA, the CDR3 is TGTGCCAGCACCCGGGAAAGAAGTTTCAATGAGCAGTTCTTC. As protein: CASTRERSFNEQFF.

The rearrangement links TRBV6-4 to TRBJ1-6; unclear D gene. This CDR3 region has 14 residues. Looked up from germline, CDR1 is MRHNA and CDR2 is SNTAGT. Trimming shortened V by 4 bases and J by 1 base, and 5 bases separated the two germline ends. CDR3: CASSARSYNSPLHF. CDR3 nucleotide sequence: TGTGCCAGCAGTGCGAGGTCCTATAATTCACCCCTCCACTTT.

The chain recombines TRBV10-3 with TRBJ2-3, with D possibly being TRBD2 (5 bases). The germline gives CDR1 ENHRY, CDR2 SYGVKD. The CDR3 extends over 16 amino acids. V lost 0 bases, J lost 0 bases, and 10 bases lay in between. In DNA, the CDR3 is TGTGCCATCAGTGAGTCGTCGCGGGTGAGCACAGATACGCAGTATTTT. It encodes CAISESSRVSTDTQYF.

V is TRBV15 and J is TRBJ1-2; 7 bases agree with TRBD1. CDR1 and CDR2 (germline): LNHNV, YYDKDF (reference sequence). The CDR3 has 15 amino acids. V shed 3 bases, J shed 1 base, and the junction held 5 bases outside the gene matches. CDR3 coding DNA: TGTGCCACCAGCAGCGGGACAGCTGTTAACTATGGCTACACCTTC. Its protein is CATSSGTAVNYGYTF.